This T cell receptor beta chain was identified in a study of blood T cell repertoires in COVID-19. About the study: PBMCs, B-cell-depleted T cells, or T cells provided the cDNA or gDNA that made up the material.

The repertoire was sequenced with immunoSEQ multiplex PCR; TCRdb's copy has only in-frame clones and lacks some. Found here are approximately 150,000 clones, about four fifths of them singletons; the top ten hold almost 9%. The clonotype was recovered from a man younger than 45 with COVID-19, enrolled during active disease. Sequenced material: peripheral blood.

The CDR3 is CASSPRAGARTETQYF. The DNA of the CDR3 is TGTGCCAGCTCACCACGGGCGGGAGCGCGTACGGAGACCCAGTACTTC. The chain combines TRBV18 with TRBJ2-5, with 7 bases aligning to TRBD2. V shed 1 base and J 5 bases; nucleotides not matched to a gene: 10. The germline CDR1 and CDR2 sequences are KGHSH and LQKENI. The CDR3 extends over 16 amino acids.